This TCR beta chain comes out of a study of blood T cell repertoires in COVID-19. The protocol was immunoSEQ multiplex PCR, while the TCRdb copy is restricted to in-frame clones and leaves out a portion. This sample has about 500,000 clones, with approximately 92% found just once. Input material: peripheral blood. The sequence derives from a man younger than 35 with COVID-19, enrolled during active disease.

This CDR3 is CASSSNREGNTEAFF. DNA of the CDR3: TGTGCCAGCAGCTCGAATAGGGAGGGGAACACTGAAGCTTTCTTT. The chain has TRBV13 and TRBJ1-1; D not resolved. V lost 4 bases and J lost 1, with 13 bases in between. Germline lookup yields CDR1 PRHDT and CDR2 FYEKMQ (reference sequence). The CDR3 length is 15 residues.